This T cell receptor beta chain was identified in a study of Epstein–Barr virus B cells in breast cancer (dated by TCRdb to about 2021). Some background on the complete study: Control T cells were expanded by a rapid expansion method using irradiated PBMC feeders, soluble OKT3 and IL-2 at around 200 U/ml, and were collected about 10-12 days after stimulation. This single-patient case report examined whether EBV+ B cells infiltrating the tumor shape the T-cell receptor repertoire in triple-negative breast cancer.

The junction shows trimming of 5 bases on V and 2 bases on J, plus 9 bases between the germline ends. Its CDR3 holds 13 amino acids, cysteine through phenylalanine. Of all the DNA, just the CDR3 is kept, 39 bases in frame from base 1. Taken from the germline V gene, the CDR1 and CDR2 loops are SGHAT and FQNNGV. Here is what the overall study found, with its caveats: All data came from a single patient described as a first proof of concept, which limits generalization.

The library was generated by 5' RACE. The SMARTer Human TCR a/b Profiling Kit was used to construct TCR libraries from RNA, capturing the full V(D)J regions of both the alpha and beta chains. Amplified libraries were purified with AMPure XP beads and validated on an Agilent 2100 Bioanalyzer with the DNA 1000 Kit. The libraries were sequenced on an Illumina MiSeq using the 600-cycle v3 reagent kit, and 2 x 300 bp paired-end reads were generated. Per the source publication's procedure: MiXCR and VDJTools were used to process the reads; non-productive clonotypes were removed, and clonotypes were merged by CDR3 amino acid sequence before frequencies were recalculated. CDR3 sequences were matched against the McPAS-TCR database allowing a Levenshtein distance of 1, and UpSet plots were made in R with UpSetR. TCRdb reprocessing: public reads trimmed at Q25 with fastp, clones called with MiXCR, in-frame beta chains kept. Rows merge per CDR3 protein into single entries with the most common DNA and genes. Clone size and V and J calls follow TCRdb, not the original study. This sample comprises roughly 300 distinct CDR3 sequences, almost 40% of them detected only once. The leading ten clones occupy approximately 90% of the sample.

Regarding this clonotype: Which antigen it targets is not known. Base-call qualities are not available, and no considerably larger clone is one nucleotide away.

Using RNeasy Micro or Mini kits with on-column DNase digestion, RNA was isolated from roughly 1e5 to 1e6 cultured T cells and then assessed on an Agilent 2100 Bioanalyzer. This sequence uses TRBV11-2 and TRBJ1-2; the best D guess is TRBD1, with 5 bases matching. Source material: tumor-infiltrating lymphocytes expanded in culture. The receptor was derived from a woman between 40 and 50 years old with triple-negative breast cancer. The DNA reads as follows: TGTGCCAGCAGCAAAGACAGAAACTATGGCTACACCTTC. Its protein is CASSKDRNYGYTF.